Shown below are 25 T cell receptor beta chains from a single sample sequenced in a study of blood T cell repertoires in COVID-19. Clones were sequenced by immunoSEQ multiplex PCR, and TCRdb holds only the in-frame ones, with some missing. The table records a few hundred thousand clones, about 90% of them present only once. What was sequenced was peripheral blood. All receptors come from a man aged 18 to 30 with COVID-19, enrolled during active disease.

This clone was recorded once. This chain uses TRBV15 with TRBJ2-7; D is uncertain. CDR1 and CDR2 from the germline V gene are LNHNV and YYDKDF (reference sequence). Trimming removed 0 bases at V and 6 bases at J, with 15 bases between. The CDR3 extends over 15 amino acids. CDR3 nucleotide sequence: TGTGCCACCAGCAGAGATCTGTCCCAAACTGCCGAGCAGTACTTC. It encodes CATSRDLSQTAEQYF.

Of note for this clone: One end of the junction does not line up with germline, which may come from a read error. The chain is built from TRBV12-3 or TRBV12-4 and TRBJ1-3; possibly TRBD1 for D (6 bases). The length of the CDR3 is 11 residues. CDR3 in amino acids: CASSNYRAADF. CDR3 DNA sequence: TGTGCCAGCAGTAATTACAGGGCTGCGGATTTT.

The chain joins TRBV7-8 to TRBJ2-3; 10 nucleotides agree with TRBD2. The CDR3 has 20 amino acids. Trimming cost V 5 bases and J 4 bases; bases outside gene matches: 21. CDR1 and CDR2 (germline): SGHVS, FQNEAQ. For the CDR3, the DNA is TGTGCCAGCAGCCCCTCGCAGCGGTCTAGCGGGAGTGGTAGGGCAGATACGCAGTATTTT. This encodes CASSPSQRSSGSGRADTQYF.

For the CDR3, the DNA is TGCGCCAGCACGGGACTAGCGGGAACAGATACGCAGTATTTT. This translates into CASTGLAGTDTQYF. This chain links TRBV10-2 with TRBJ2-3; 13 bases fit TRBD2. V dropped 7 bases and J dropped 3; count of bases not matched to a gene: 1. The CDR3 runs to 14 residues. Germline V CDR1 and CDR2: WSHSY, SAAADI.

The V and J genes are TRBV27 and TRBJ1-5, with a tentative D call TRBD1 (5 bases). The V gene's germline CDR1 is MNHEY and CDR2 SMNVEV (reference sequence). The CDR3 is made up of 15 amino acids. The V end lost 5 bases, the J end lost 0 bases, and 11 bases lay between the germline ends. The CDR3, as DNA: TGTGCCAGCAGTCCCCGGACACTTAGCAATCAGCCCCAGCATTTT. Its protein is CASSPRTLSNQPQHF.

The chain has TRBV3-1 (or the pseudogene TRBV3-2) and TRBJ1-1; maybe TRBD1 (5 bases). The V end lost 2 bases, the J end lost 12 bases, and 13 bases lay between the germline ends. Per germline, CDR1 LGHDT and CDR2 YNNKEL (reference sequence). The CDR3 is 12 amino acids. In nucleotides, the CDR3 is TGTGCCAGCAGCCAATGGGCGACAGTAACTTTCTTT. Translating it yields CASSQWATVTFF.

V is TRBV11-1 and J is TRBJ1-1; the D gene is possibly TRBD1 (6 bases). Germline V gene sequence: CDR1 SGHAT, CDR2 FQDESV (reference sequence). The V end lost 5 bases, the J end lost 3 bases, and 16 bases lay between the germline ends. CDR3 length: 15 amino acids. The CDR3 spells CASSSTGTPYTEAFF. In DNA form, the CDR3 reads TGTGCCAGCAGCAGTACCGGGACACCTTACACTGAAGCTTTCTTT.

The V and J genes are TRBV11-3 and TRBJ2-1, with 7 bases fitting TRBD1. CDR1 and CDR2 from the germline V gene are SGHNT and YENEEA. The CDR3 length is 15 residues. Trimming removed 3 bases from V and 8 bases from J; junction bases left unmatched: 10. CDR3 region: CASSLDHRGWYEQFF. CDR3 nucleotides: TGTGCCAGCAGCTTGGATCACAGGGGTTGGTATGAGCAGTTCTTC.

The chain is built from TRBV27 and TRBJ2-7, with D maybe TRBD1 (6 bases). In germline, CDR1 is MNHEY, CDR2 SMNVEV (reference sequence). The CDR3 has 14 residues. Trimming pared 6 bases from V and 7 bases from J, leaving 19 bases between. CDR3: CASSNPDRPLEQYF. CDR3 coding DNA: TGTGCCAGCAGCAACCCCGACAGGCCGCTGGAGCAGTACTTC.

The rearrangement links TRBV30 to TRBJ2-7, with TRBD2 matching over 14 bases. After removal of 0 bases from V and 2 bases from J, the junction contained 0 bases not matched to a gene. Germline values: CDR1 GTSNPN, CDR2 SVGIG (reference sequence). This CDR3 is 15 amino acids long. In nucleotides, the CDR3 is TGTGCCTGGAGTGTGGGACTAGCGGGAGCCTACGAGCAGTACTTC. Translation: CAWSVGLAGAYEQYF.

About this clone: At the DNA level, this CDR3 is encoded by other sequences in the same sample as well. This chain uses TRBV19 with TRBJ1-1; D unclear. This CDR3 is 14 amino acids long. Trimming took 1 base from V and 2 from J, leaving 8 bases between them. Germline V lookup: CDR1 LNHDA, CDR2 SQIVND (reference sequence). The CDR3 here is CASSIGQVNTEAFF. The DNA of the CDR3 is TGTGCCAGTAGTATAGGCCAGGTAAACACTGAAGCTTTCTTT.

The chain combines TRBV9 with TRBJ2-5, with 10 bases lining up with TRBD2. From germline, CDR1 is SGDLS and CDR2 YYNGEE. J lost 1 base, V lost 0 bases, and 6 bases had no gene match. The CDR3 sequence is 17 residues long. CDR3 DNA: TGTGCCAGCAGCGTAGAGGCTAGCGGGAGTCCCCAAGAGACCCAGTACTTC. It translates to CASSVEASGSPQETQYF.

This clone was seen repeatedly, ten times or more. This chain uses TRBV6-6 with TRBJ2-1; possibly TRBD2 for D (5 bases). Germline-derived CDR1 and CDR2 are MNHNY and SVGAGI (reference sequence). The CDR3 has 15 residues. The ends were cut back, 8 bases at V and 0 bases at J, with 14 bases in the middle. CDR3 loop: CASLIHRDSYNEQFF. The CDR3 DNA reads as TGTGCCAGCTTAATTCACCGGGACTCCTACAATGAGCAGTTCTTC.

The genes are TRBV7-8 and TRBJ2-7; 14 nucleotides agree with TRBD2. The germline V gene has CDR1 SGHVS and CDR2 FQNEAQ. V shed 4 bases, J shed 1 base, and the junction held 9 bases outside the gene matches. The CDR3 is 18 amino acids. In DNA form, the CDR3 reads TGTGCCAGCAGCTCAAGGACAGGGACTAGCGGGAGTTCCTACGAGCAGTACTTC. Translating gives CASSSRTGTSGSSYEQYF.

This clone occurred a few times. The rearrangement joins TRBV30 to TRBJ2-7; tentatively, D is TRBD2 (5 bases). The CDR3 has 14 amino acids. The germline V gene has CDR1 GTSNPN and CDR2 SVGIG (reference sequence). The germline V and J ends were trimmed by 0 bases and 1 base, with 10 bases remaining between them. DNA of the CDR3: TGTGCCTGGAGTGTCCTAGCAAGATCCTACGAGCAGTACTTC. It is translated as CAWSVLARSYEQYF.

This chain links TRBV10-2 with TRBJ2-2; tentative D call: TRBD2 (6 bases). The CDR3 extends over 13 amino acids. Germline V gene data show CDR1 as WSHSY and CDR2 as SAAADI. Trimming removed 7 bases at V and 9 bases at J, with 15 bases between. CDR3 DNA sequence: TGCGCCAGCACGCCCCGACTAGACCGGGAGCTGTTTTTT. It is translated as CASTPRLDRELFF.

This clone was picked up many times. The chain uses TRBV25-1 and TRBJ2-1; D perhaps matches TRBD2 (5 bases). In germline, CDR1 is MGHDK, CDR2 SYGVNS. The CDR3 is 12 amino acids. With 3 bases removed from V and 6 bases from J, the gap between germline ends came to 6 bases. CDR3 sequence reads: CASSDGSNEQFF. The CDR3 bases are TGTGCCAGCAGTGATGGGAGCAATGAGCAGTTCTTC.

This clone has a single count. V and J are TRBV6-2 or TRBV6-3 and TRBJ2-7; 7 bases align to TRBD1. The ends lost 2 bases at V and 5 bases at J; junction bases unmatched: 9. In germline, CDR1 is MNHEY, CDR2 SVGEGT. The CDR3 loop spans 15 amino acids. For the CDR3, the DNA is TGTGCCAGCAGTTACCCTAAGACAGGGTACGACGAGCAGTACTTC. It encodes CASSYPKTGYDEQYF.

This chain links TRBV27 with TRBJ2-1, with 12 bases lining up with TRBD2. CDR1 is MNHEY, CDR2 SMNVEV, per germline (reference sequence). The CDR3 is made up of 15 amino acids. Trimming removed 5 bases from V and 9 bases from J; junction bases left unmatched: 8. This chain's CDR3 is CASSPLAGGLTEQFF. In DNA form, the CDR3 reads TGTGCCAGCAGTCCACTAGCGGGAGGTTTGACTGAGCAGTTCTTC.

The CDR3 DNA is TGCGCCAGCAGCTTGGATGGCAGGGGGCAACAAGAGACCCAGTACTTC. This sequence encodes CASSLDGRGQQETQYF. This chain links TRBV5-1 with TRBJ2-5; 8 bases fit TRBD1. CDR3 length: 16 amino acids. The germline V gene encodes CDR1 SGHRS and CDR2 YFSETQ. The ends lost 0 bases at V and 2 bases at J; junction bases unmatched: 6. The entire variable domain, with the rest obtained from reference TRBV5-1 and TRBJ2-5, is as follows: KAGVTQTPRYLIKTRGQQVTLSCSPISGHRSVSWYQQTPGQGLQFLFEYFSETQRNKGNFPGRFSGRQFSNSRSEMNVSTLELGDSALYLCASSLDGRGQQETQYFGPGTRLLVL.

The CDR3 nucleotides are TGCGCCAGCAGCTCGAGCCCCCGACAGGGGATTGGCTACACCTTC. Translation gives CASSSSPRQGIGYTF. The gene calls are TRBV5-1 and TRBJ1-2, with 8 bases matching TRBD1. The CDR3 loop spans 15 amino acids. The germline V gene has CDR1 SGHRS and CDR2 YFSETQ. The V segment lost 3 bases and the J segment 7 bases; nucleotides outside the gene matches: 11.

There are a few counts of this clone. The chain couples TRBV3-1 (or the pseudogene TRBV3-2) to TRBJ1-2; D call uncertain. Germline-derived CDR1 and CDR2 are LGHDT and YNNKEL (reference sequence). The CDR3 is 15 residues long. Trimming shortened V by 1 base and J by 2 bases, and 11 bases separated the two germline ends. CDR3 amino acids: CASSQGSETNYGYTF. The CDR3, as DNA: TGTGCCAGCAGCCAAGGGTCGGAGACCAACTATGGCTACACCTTC.

This chain connects TRBV7-9 to TRBJ1-3; 9 bases map to TRBD1. There are 16 residues in the CDR3. Per the germline V gene, CDR1 is SEHNR and CDR2 is FQNEAQ (reference sequence). Trimming at V came to 5 bases and at J to 4 bases, leaving 9 bases not matched to a gene. For the CDR3, the DNA is TGTGCCAGCAGCGCCCCCGGGACAGGGAGAGGAAACACCATATATTTT. It is translated as CASSAPGTGRGNTIYF.

The gene calls are TRBV5-4 and TRBJ2-2; 10 bases map to TRBD2. The germline gives CDR1 SGHNT, CDR2 YYREEE (reference sequence). This CDR3 contains 18 residues. Losses at the gene ends were 0 bases for V and 3 bases for J; bases not matched to a gene: 8. DNA for the CDR3: TGTGCCAGCAGCTTGGGTACTAGCGGGACGTTGGACACCGGGGAGCTGTTTTTT. This gives the protein CASSLGTSGTLDTGELFF.

This chain uses TRBV7-9 with TRBJ2-7; D is perhaps TRBD1 (6 bases). The CDR3 has 13 residues. Looked up from germline, CDR1 is SEHNR and CDR2 is FQNEAQ (reference sequence). Trimming took 5 bases from V and 6 from J, leaving 14 bases between them. Written as DNA, the CDR3 is TGTGCCAGCAGCCCTTGGAACAGGGTCGAGCAGTACTTC. Amino acids: CASSPWNRVEQYF.